This T cell receptor beta chain was recovered during a study of OX40 agonist ivuxolimab in advanced cancers. A note on the overall study: Ivuxolimab, which targeted the costimulatory receptor OX40 (CD134), was an agonistic, fully human IgG2 monoclonal antibody. Three dose-escalation patients achieved partial responses, one with hepatocellular carcinoma and two with cutaneous melanoma. Peripheral TCRbeta sequencing aimed to test whether ivuxolimab altered TCR sequence diversity and caused clonal T-cell expansion. Intravenous ivuxolimab was administered to patients every 2 weeks at six dose levels: 0.01, 0.1, 0.3, 1.5, 3 and 10 mg/kg. The paper reports the monotherapy dose-escalation portion (N = 52 patients) of the phase I ivuxolimab trial. Prior anti-PD-1, anti-PD-L1 or anti-CTLA-4 therapy was permitted, and about two fifths of dose-escalation patients had received checkpoint inhibitors. The dose-escalation cohort was roughly 83% male with a mean age of about 60 years, ranging from roughly 23 to 80. Of the 50 to 55 dose-escalation patients, hepatocellular carcinoma was present in about 20, melanoma in around 15, renal cell carcinoma in 9 and head and neck cancer in 9.

Genomic DNA was extracted from sorted cells for sequencing of the TCRbeta CDR3 region. The immunoSEQ Assay was used to sequence the TCRbeta CDR3 regions. Not all clones reach the TCRdb copy of this immuneACCESS table, which keeps in-frame sequences only. Checked studies attribute under half of the gap to unresolved V genes and leave the rest unexplained. The table for this sample lists tens of thousands of clones; roughly nine tenths of them were counted only once. The ten largest clones represent 0.44% of the sample. Patients with a history of autoimmune disease or receiving systemic immunosuppression were excluded from the trial. Peripheral blood for TCR sequencing was collected from all dose cohorts at baseline, on cycle 4 day 1, and on cycle 7 day 1. The samples were drawn from a first-in-human, open-label, multicenter phase I dose-escalation trial of ivuxolimab. The trial enrolled adults with locally advanced or metastatic head and neck squamous cell, hepatocellular, melanoma or renal cell carcinoma. Before TCR sequencing, CD4+ and CD8+ T cells were separately sorted from peripheral blood.

About this clone itself: Which antigen it targets is not known. Base qualities are not recorded, but no much larger clone differs from it by a single base.

Ends trimmed: V by 6 bases, J by 5 bases; bases unmatched to a gene: 6. CDR1 and CDR2 were assigned from the germline V gene as KGHSH and LQKENI. The CDR3 starts with the cysteine, ends with the phenylalanine, and has 13 residues. Of all the DNA, just the CDR3 is kept, 39 bases in frame from base 1. What the work shows at the level of the full study, not this receptor alone: At doses from 0.1 to 3.0 mg/kg, clonal expansion was seen in both CD4+ and CD8+ blood T cells between baseline and week 6. The antigen specificity of the peripheral T cells that underwent clonal expansion was not determined. In the 0.1-3.0 mg/kg groups, partial responders had among the lowest normalized peripheral clonal expansion, particularly in CD8+ T cells. Low levels of normalized T-cell clonal expansion were also seen in some nonresponding patients. After ivuxolimab, expanded clones were on average more numerous among CD8+ T cells than among CD4+ T cells.

The source is an adult with an advanced solid tumor such as melanoma, head and neck, liver or kidney cancer. In this chain, TRBV18 is recombined with TRBJ1-1; TRBD1 aligns with 7 central bases. The input for sequencing was CD4+ or CD8+ T cells sorted from blood, taken in a trial of the OX40 agonist ivuxolimab. At the DNA level, the sequence is TGTGCCAGCTCCGACAGGGCCCAAACTGAAGCTTTCTTT. It translates to CASSDRAQTEAFF.